A single sample is the source of the 31 T cell receptor beta chains below, sequenced in a study of blood T cells in healthy people across ages. The use of a sample-barcoded 5' primer and a J-beta primer mix characterized a second PCR of roughly 6 to 11 cycles. TCRdb re-derived calls from the 5' RACE reads in MiXCR, one entry per CDR3 protein. The sample has over 600,000 distinct CDR3 sequences; 20% to 25% are singletons. The sequenced material came from blood. The receptors were gathered from a man between 65 and 85 years old in good health.

The chain recombines TRBV28 with TRBJ2-7, with 8 bases aligning to TRBD1. The CDR3 covers 14 residues. The V gene end was trimmed by 2 bases and the J gene end by 6 bases; junction bases not matched to a gene: 6. Germline CDR1 and CDR2: MDHEN and SYDVKM. CDR3 coding DNA: TGTGCCAGCAGTTTACCAGGGGGCAAGGGCGAGCAGTACTTC. Its protein product is CASSLPGGKGEQYF.

There are many counts of this clonotype. The V call is TRBV29-1, the J call TRBJ2-7; a possible D gene is TRBD1 (5 bases). Between the trimmed V and J ends, which lost 6 bases and 2 bases, there was a span of 17 bases. This CDR3 contains 14 residues. Germline CDR1 SQVTM, CDR2 ANQGSEA. The CDR3 nucleotides are TGCAGCGTCGAAAAGGGGAATGAACCCTACGAGCAGTACTTC. Protein product: CSVEKGNEPYEQYF.

The chain is built from TRBV4-1 and TRBJ2-7, with D possibly being TRBD2 (6 bases). Germline CDR1 reads MGHRA; CDR2 reads YSYEKL. This CDR3 is built from 16 residues. Trimming cost V 3 bases and J 0 bases, with 15 bases left between them. DNA of the CDR3: TGCGCCAGCAGCCAGTCCCGGACTACGATCTCCTACGAGCAGTACTTC. Amino acids: CASSQSRTTISYEQYF.

The chain couples TRBV10-3 to TRBJ2-2; 12 bases are a match to TRBD2. The J segment lost 6 bases and the V segment lost 7 bases, leaving 9 bases of the junction unmatched. This CDR3 region has 16 residues. Germline V lookup: CDR1 ENHRY, CDR2 SYGVKD. The CDR3 region has the DNA TGTGCCATCAAGACTAGCGGGAGCTCCAGGCCCGGGGAGCTGTTTTTT. Encoded protein: CAIKTSGSSRPGELFF.

This clonotype has just a few counts. The genes are TRBV4-3 and TRBJ2-3, with D maybe TRBD2 (5 bases). The germline CDR1 and CDR2 sequences are LGHNA and YSLEER. The CDR3 runs to 15 residues. Trimming removed 2 bases from V and 4 bases from J, with 13 bases in between. CDR3 nucleotides: TGCGCCAGCAGCCAAAAATTCGGGGTCCCAGATACGCAGTATTTT. Its protein product is CASSQKFGVPDTQYF.

This clonotype was counted a few times. The rearrangement links TRBV7-2 to TRBJ1-4; 9 bases fit TRBD1. V shed 4 bases, J shed 8 bases, and the junction held 11 bases outside the gene matches. The CDR3 is 16 residues long. Germline CDR1 is SGHTA and CDR2 is FQGNSA. CDR3 DNA sequence: TGTGCCAGCAGCTCCGCCGGGACAGGGTTTCGCGAAAAACTGTTTTTT. Its translation: CASSSAGTGFREKLFF. The full variable domain, completed using reference TRBV7-2 and TRBJ1-4, is GAGVSQSPSNKVTEKGKDVELRCDPISGHTALYWYRQSLGQGLEFLIYFQGNSAPDKSGLPSDRFSAERTGGSVSTLTIQRTQQEDSAVYLCASSSAGTGFREKLFFGSGTQLSVL.

This clonotype was observed a handful of times. The gene calls are TRBV28 and TRBJ2-7; 11 bases line up with TRBD2. The J call is in doubt because the DNA end fits TRBJ2-1 better. Germline V lookup: CDR1 MDHEN, CDR2 SYDVKM. The CDR3 consists of 13 residues. CDR3 DNA: TGTGCCAGCAGTACTAGCGGGGGAGGTGAGCAGTTCTTC. This translates into CASSTSGGGEQFF.

This clonotype was counted a few times. The gene calls are TRBV3-1 and TRBJ1-1, with 7 bases matching TRBD1. In germline, CDR1 is LGHDT, CDR2 YNNKEL (reference sequence). The CDR3 contains 14 residues. The J segment lost 1 base and the V segment lost 5 bases, leaving 4 bases of the junction unmatched. The CDR3 reads CASSVKGANTEAFF. The CDR3 DNA sequence: TGTGCCAGCAGCGTCAAGGGGGCGAACACTGAAGCTTTCTTT.

There are a few counts of this clonotype. CDR3 protein: CASSTGTSGIGDTQYF. The CDR3, as DNA: TGTGCCAGCAGTACGGGGACTAGCGGGATAGGGGATACGCAGTATTTT. V gene TRBV6-2 or TRBV6-3 combines with J gene TRBJ2-3; 13 bases align to TRBD2. The V segment lost 5 bases and the J segment 6 bases; nucleotides outside the gene matches: 8. Germline V gene lookup returns CDR1 MNHEY and CDR2 SVGEGT. This CDR3 comprises 16 residues.

This chain connects TRBV6-1 to TRBJ2-5; D is possibly TRBD1 (7 bases). Trimming shortened V by 0 bases and J by 9 bases, and 20 bases separated the two germline ends. Germline lookup yields CDR1 MNHNS and CDR2 SASEGT. The CDR3 runs 16 residues. The CDR3 loop reads CASSEATEGQKGAQYF. The CDR3, as DNA: TGTGCCAGCAGTGAAGCCACGGAGGGACAGAAAGGGGCCCAGTACTTC.

This clonotype was counted a few times. The chain has TRBV20-1 and TRBJ2-5; possibly TRBD2 for D (6 bases). V gave up 1 base and J gave up 4 bases, with 16 bases separating them. This CDR3 spans 15 amino acids. Germline V gene lookup returns CDR1 DFQATT and CDR2 SNEGSKA (reference sequence). The CDR3 spells CSARVRTGRRETQYF. The CDR3 DNA sequence: TGCAGTGCTAGAGTTCGGACCGGGAGACGAGAGACCCAGTACTTC.

This clonotype was recorded a few times. The chain links TRBV3-1 to TRBJ1-5; 7 bases match TRBD1. The germline gives CDR1 LGHDT, CDR2 YNNKEL (reference sequence). V trimming: 1 base; J trimming: 3 bases; junction bases outside the gene matches: 9. The CDR3 runs to 17 residues. The CDR3 bases are TGTGCCAGCAGCCAAGGGTACTACAGGGGCGTCAATCAGCCCCAGCATTTT. Amino acids: CASSQGYYRGVNQPQHF. Variable domain in full (rest from reference TRBV3-1 and TRBJ1-5): DTAVSQTPKYLVTQMGNDKSIKCEQNLGHDTMYWYKQDSKKFLKIMFSYNNKELIINETVPNRFSPKSPDKAHLNLHINSLELGDSAVYFCASSQGYYRGVNQPQHFGDGTRLSIL.

The CDR3 sequence is CASSQGPAGVSYEQYF. The CDR3 DNA reads as TGTGCCAGCAGCCAAGGTCCAGCGGGAGTGTCCTACGAGCAGTACTTC. The chain combines TRBV3-1 with TRBJ2-5; 8 positions agree with TRBD2. The better agreement between TRBJ2-7 and the DNA end casts doubt on the J call. The CDR3 totals 16 residues. Per the germline V gene, CDR1 is LGHDT and CDR2 is YNNKEL (reference sequence).

The chain uses TRBV9 and TRBJ2-5; tentatively, D is TRBD1 (5 bases). Trimming shortened V by 0 bases and J by 3 bases, and 12 bases separated the two germline ends. There are 15 residues in the CDR3. Germline-derived CDR1 and CDR2 are SGDLS and YYNGEE. The CDR3 spells CASSVVAGPKETQYF. DNA of the CDR3: TGTGCCAGCAGCGTAGTTGCAGGGCCCAAAGAGACCCAGTACTTC.

In nucleotides, the CDR3 is TGTGCCAGCAGCCAGGCTGCTGCTAGCGGCAGCACAGATACGCAGTATTTT. It yields the protein CASSQAAASGSTDTQYF. The V call is TRBV3-1, the J call TRBJ2-3; 7 nucleotides line up with TRBD2. CDR3 size: 17 residues. The trim removed 3 bases at V and 0 bases at J, leaving 9 bases unmatched. Germline CDR1 LGHDT, CDR2 YNNKEL (reference sequence).

In its sample, this clonotype was seen many times. The rearrangement joins TRBV3-1 to TRBJ2-5; D gene unclear. The V and J ends lost 1 base and 4 bases respectively, with 4 bases between them. The CDR3 is 12 residues long. Per the germline V gene, CDR1 is LGHDT and CDR2 is YNNKEL (reference sequence). This chain's CDR3 is CASSQVSETQYF. DNA of the CDR3: TGTGCCAGCAGCCAAGTATCAGAGACCCAGTACTTC.

The V call is TRBV19, the J call TRBJ2-5; TRBD2 is a possible D gene (5 bases). The J call may be mistaken, given a closer DNA end match to TRBJ2-7. The germline gives CDR1 LNHDA, CDR2 SQIVND (reference sequence). This CDR3 is 14 amino acids long. CDR3 bases: TGTGCCAGTAGTACCCTTGGGAGCAACTACGAGCAGTACTTC. It is translated as CASSTLGSNYEQYF.

The sample holds a few counts of this clonotype. This chain connects TRBV20-1 to TRBJ2-5, with 10 bases matching TRBD2. CDR1 is DFQATT and CDR2 is SNEGSKA in the germline V gene (reference sequence). The CDR3 is 14 amino acids. The V segment lost 6 bases and the J segment 2 bases; nucleotides outside the gene matches: 6. CDR3 sequence: CSAVTSGFQETQYF. In DNA form, the CDR3 reads TGCAGTGCCGTGACTAGCGGGTTTCAAGAGACCCAGTACTTC.

This clonotype was counted a few times. The V call is TRBV7-9, the J call TRBJ2-5; a possible D gene is TRBD2 (5 bases). The J call may be incorrect, as the DNA end agrees better with TRBJ2-7. There are 15 residues in the CDR3. CDR1 is SEHNR, CDR2 FQNEAQ, per germline (reference sequence). This chain's CDR3 is CASSLAPGIRDEQYF. The DNA of the CDR3 is TGTGCCAGCAGCTTAGCGCCCGGGATTCGAGACGAGCAGTACTTC.

The V call is TRBV6-5, the J call TRBJ2-3; a possible D gene is TRBD1 (5 bases). Germline V gene lookup returns CDR1 MNHEY and CDR2 SVGAGI. V dropped 2 bases and J dropped 5 bases, with 11 bases sitting between them. CDR3 length: 14 residues. The CDR3 DNA is TGTGCCAGCAGTTACGGCAGGGCGCTAGATACGCAGTATTTT. Translating it yields CASSYGRALDTQYF.

V is TRBV14 and J is TRBJ2-1; 7 nucleotides agree with TRBD2. The junction had 7 bases not matched to a gene; V was cut back by 1 base and J by 7 bases. Germline V gives CDR1 SGHDN, CDR2 FVKESK. CDR3 length: 15 amino acids. In DNA, the CDR3 is TGTGCCAGCAGCCAAGTATCAGGACTAGATAATGAGCAGTTCTTC. This gives the protein CASSQVSGLDNEQFF.

This clonotype was observed a single time. The V gene is TRBV2, the J gene TRBJ1-1; 9 bases line up with TRBD1. Trimming at V came to 7 bases and at J to 4 bases, leaving 4 bases not matched to a gene. Germline CDR1 is SNHLY and CDR2 is FYNNEI. The CDR3 runs to 13 residues. The CDR3 spells CASTSTGGTEAFF. DNA for the CDR3: TGTGCCAGCACTTCGACAGGGGGCACTGAAGCTTTCTTT.

This clonotype has only a few counts. This chain connects TRBV7-9 to TRBJ2-1; 11 positions match TRBD2. V gave up 0 bases and J gave up 7 bases; unmatched junction bases: 5. The CDR3 covers 16 residues. Per the germline V gene, CDR1 is SEHNR and CDR2 is FQNEAQ (reference sequence). The CDR3 DNA reads as TGTGCCAGCAGCTTAGCTGAGGTAGCGGGAGGGAATGAGCAGTTCTTC. Translating it yields CASSLAEVAGGNEQFF.

The table lists this clonotype with a few counts. This rearrangement joins TRBV5-1 to TRBJ2-1, with 10 bases identical to TRBD2. The CDR3 spans 16 residues. Germline CDR1 and CDR2: SGHRS and YFSETQ. Trimming took 2 bases from V and 4 from J; bases not matched to a gene: 6. The CDR3 loop reads CASSLAGGPLYNEQFF. The CDR3 DNA is TGCGCCAGCAGCTTAGCGGGAGGGCCTCTTTACAATGAGCAGTTCTTC.

CDR3 in amino acids: CASSLITESYEQYF. CDR3 in DNA: TGTGCCAGCAGCTTGATAACAGAATCCTACGAGCAGTACTTC. V is TRBV7-2 and J is TRBJ2-1, with D unresolved. The DNA end is more similar to TRBJ2-7, so the J call may be wrong. The CDR3 contains 14 residues. In germline, CDR1 is SGHTA, CDR2 FQGNSA.

The rearrangement links TRBV7-2 to TRBJ2-1; 15 nucleotides line up with TRBD2. CDR1 is SGHTA and CDR2 is FQGNSA in the germline V gene. The CDR3 loop spans 15 amino acids. The V gene end was trimmed by 6 bases and the J gene end by 10 bases; junction bases not matched to a gene: 7. CDR3 amino acids: CASRLGLAGGIEQFF. DNA for the CDR3: TGTGCCAGCAGACTAGGACTAGCGGGAGGGATAGAGCAGTTCTTC.

This clonotype appeared many times. The chain's CDR3 is CSADLSQETQYF. The CDR3 DNA reads as TGCAGCGCGGACCTTAGCCAAGAGACCCAGTACTTC. V is TRBV29-1 and J is TRBJ2-5; D unresolved. Germline V CDR1 and CDR2: SQVTM, ANQGSEA. Trimming stripped 7 bases from V and 1 base from J, with 10 bases between. The CDR3 is made up of 12 amino acids.

The CDR3 region is CSATGSLAEAFF. In nucleotides, the CDR3 is TGCAGCGCGACAGGGAGCTTGGCTGAAGCTTTCTTT. The chain combines TRBV20-1 with TRBJ1-1; 7 bases agree with TRBD1. The CDR3 is 12 amino acids. Germline loops: CDR1 DFQATT, CDR2 SNEGSKA (reference sequence).

This clonotype showed up just a few times. The J gene is TRBJ2-3, the V gene TRBV10-3, with D tentatively TRBD2 (6 bases). Germline V CDR1 and CDR2: ENHRY, SYGVKD. V was cut by 6 bases and J by 0 bases, with 13 bases left in between. The CDR3 sequence is 15 residues long. CDR3 residues: CAISQRSGSTDTQYF. The CDR3 DNA sequence: TGTGCCATCAGCCAGCGTAGCGGCAGCACAGATACGCAGTATTTT.

V is TRBV5-6 and J is TRBJ2-7, with D possibly TRBD1 on 5 matching bases. The germline V gene has CDR1 SGHDT and CDR2 YYEEEE. Trimming pared 5 bases from V and 5 bases from J, leaving 20 bases between. The CDR3 loop spans 15 amino acids. DNA for the CDR3: TGTGCCAGCAGATCCCGGGCCTCCTCCAGGGACGAGCAGTACTTC. It translates to CASRSRASSRDEQYF. Full variable domain (rest looked up from reference TRBV5-6 and TRBJ2-7): DAGVTQSPTHLIKTRGQQVTLRCSPKSGHDTVSWYQQALGQGPQFIFQYYEEEERQRGNFPDRFSGHQFPNYSSELNVNALLLGDSALYLCASRSRASSRDEQYFGPGTRLTVT.

This clonotype has more than one count but fewer than ten. The chain uses TRBV2 and TRBJ2-5; 8 bases map to TRBD2. The germline gives CDR1 SNHLY, CDR2 FYNNEI. Trimming removed 7 bases from V and 4 bases from J; junction bases left unmatched: 8. The CDR3 has 14 residues. The DNA for the CDR3 is TGTGCCAGCAAAAGCGGGAGAGCGATAGAGACCCAGTACTTC. Translated: CASKSGRAIETQYF.